The 18 T cell receptor beta chains below all came from one sample that was sequenced in a study of blood T cell repertoires in COVID-19. The protocol was immunoSEQ multiplex PCR, while the TCRdb copy is restricted to in-frame clones and leaves out a portion. The table lists about 150,000 clones, over 80% of them singletons. The sequenced material came from peripheral blood. The receptors come from a woman aged 55-69 years with acute or convalescent COVID-19.

The chain uses TRBV3-1 (or the pseudogene TRBV3-2) and TRBJ1-1, with a weak D call TRBD1 (6 bases). The CDR3 totals 15 residues. Trimming took off 0 bases at V and 5 bases at J, with 13 bases between the two ends. The germline V gene encodes CDR1 LGHDT and CDR2 YNNKEL (reference sequence). The CDR3 here is CASSQEGTGNTEAFF. The CDR3 DNA sequence: TGTGCCAGCAGCCAAGAGGGTACAGGGAATACTGAAGCTTTCTTT.

CDR3 sequence reads: CASSPRPPGAGNTIYF. CDR3 coding DNA: TGTGCCAGCAGCCCTCGACCTCCAGGGGCTGGAAACACCATATATTTT. The chain links TRBV7-9 to TRBJ1-3; possibly TRBD1 for D (6 bases). V shed 5 bases and J shed 2 bases, with 16 bases lying between them. The germline V gene encodes CDR1 SEHNR and CDR2 FQNEAQ (reference sequence). The CDR3 is 16 amino acids.

This chain uses TRBV21-1 with TRBJ1-6; TRBD1 reflects the table's D call only, with no check against the DNA. TRBV21-1 is noted as a pseudogene. The CDR3 totals 17 residues. The DNA of the CDR3 is TGTGCCAGCAGCAAAGATAACAGGGGTGGAGATAATTCACCCCTCCACTTT. Its translation is CASSKDNRGGDNSPLHF.

This chain links TRBV18 with TRBJ1-6, with D unresolved. V was shortened by 2 bases and J by 11 bases, with 10 bases between the two germline ends. Germline CDR1 and CDR2: KGHSH and LQKENI. This CDR3 has 13 amino acids. The CDR3 spells CASSPRREPPLHF. The DNA for the CDR3 is TGTGCCAGCTCACCAAGGAGGGAGCCACCCCTCCACTTT.

With regard to this clone: Different DNA sequences within this sample yield the same CDR3. The DNA of the CDR3 is TGTGCCAGTAGTACGGGACAGGGGGCTGATGGCTACACCTTC. This codes for CASSTGQGADGYTF. The V and J genes are TRBV19 and TRBJ1-2; 12 bases fit TRBD1. The CDR3 has 14 residues. Looked up from germline, CDR1 is LNHDA and CDR2 is SQIVND (reference sequence). V dropped 4 bases and J dropped 6; count of bases not matched to a gene: 3.

The V gene is TRBV28, the J gene TRBJ1-5; D gene unclear. This CDR3 is built from 14 residues. V was clipped by 4 bases and J by 4 bases, with 11 bases between them. Looked up from germline, CDR1 is MDHEN and CDR2 is SYDVKM. The CDR3 protein is CASSYRGANQPQHF. The CDR3 DNA follows: TGTGCCAGCAGTTATCGGGGAGCGAATCAGCCCCAGCATTTT.

This chain joins TRBV7-2 and TRBJ1-5; perhaps TRBD1 as D (6 bases). The CDR3 totals 14 residues. The germline V gene encodes CDR1 SGHTA and CDR2 FQGNSA. V gave up 5 bases and J gave up 1 base, with 9 bases separating them. CDR3 nucleotide sequence: TGTGCCAGCAGCCAGGACAGAAGCAATCAGCCCCAGCATTTT. Protein product: CASSQDRSNQPQHF.

This clone was found once. The gene calls are TRBV7-9 and TRBJ1-3; D uncertain. Germline V gives CDR1 SEHNR, CDR2 FQNEAQ (reference sequence). The CDR3 is 13 amino acids. V was cut by 5 bases and J by 0 bases, with 5 bases left in between. CDR3 sequence reads: CASSRVSGNTIYF. CDR3 in DNA: TGTGCCAGCAGCCGAGTCTCTGGAAACACCATATATTTT.

The rearrangement joins TRBV12-2 to TRBJ1-2; the table gives TRBD1 as D, unverified against the DNA. TRBV12-2 is classified as a pseudogene. This CDR3 contains 16 residues. The DNA of the CDR3 is TGTGCAAGTCGCTTGCTACAGGGTCGAGAGGGCTATGGCTACACCTTC. Protein product: CASRLLQGREGYGYTF.

This chain links TRBV7-2 with TRBJ2-3; TRBD2 matches 14 bases. The V gene end was trimmed by 0 bases and the J gene end by 8 bases; junction bases not matched to a gene: 10. The germline CDR1 and CDR2 sequences are SGHTA and FQGNSA. The CDR3 runs to 18 residues. CDR3 coding DNA: TGTGCCAGCAGCTTAGCGGTTGGACTAGCGGGGGGTCTGGGTACGCAGTATTTT. It yields the protein CASSLAVGLAGGLGTQYF.

The J gene is TRBJ1-5, the V gene TRBV6-2 or TRBV6-3; TRBD1 matches at 7 bases. In germline, CDR1 is MNHEY, CDR2 SVGEGT. Trimming took 0 bases from V and 7 from J; bases not matched to a gene: 3. This CDR3 is built from 14 residues. DNA of the CDR3: TGTGCCAGCAGTTACTCGTCAGGGGGACAGCCCCAGCATTTT. Amino acids: CASSYSSGGQPQHF.

The rearrangement uses TRBV6-6 and TRBJ1-1; tentatively, D is TRBD1 (5 bases). The length of the CDR3 is 12 residues. The V gene's germline CDR1 is MNHNY and CDR2 SVGAGI (reference sequence). V was pared by 3 bases and J by 5 bases, with 7 bases between. CDR3 in amino acids: CASSYGGTEAFF. CDR3 sequence (DNA): TGTGCCAGCAGTTATGGGGGGACTGAAGCTTTCTTT.

J is TRBJ1-4 and V is TRBV11-2; D is uncertain. The CDR3 consists of 13 residues. V was pared by 5 bases and J by 8 bases, with 12 bases between. Germline CDR1 reads SGHAT; CDR2 reads FQNNGV. The CDR3 here is CASSQRRREKLFF. The DNA for the CDR3 is TGTGCCAGCAGCCAACGTAGGAGAGAAAAACTGTTTTTT.

The chain employs TRBV10-1 and TRBJ2-3; 13 nucleotides align to TRBD2. The CDR3 is made up of 16 amino acids. The germline V gene encodes CDR1 WNHNN and CDR2 SYGVQD (reference sequence). The ends lost 5 bases at V and 5 bases at J; junction bases unmatched: 7. The CDR3 DNA reads TGCGCCAGCAGTCCGGGACTAGCGGGGAAAGGAGATACGCAGTATTTT. It is translated as CASSPGLAGKGDTQYF.

The genes are TRBV5-1 and TRBJ2-7; D possibly corresponds to TRBD1 (5 bases). Per germline, CDR1 SGHRS and CDR2 YFSETQ. Trimming shortened V by 4 bases and J by 0 bases, and 17 bases separated the two germline ends. The CDR3 has 16 amino acids. CDR3 region: CASSSLTASNSYEQYF. The CDR3, as DNA: TGCGCCAGCAGCAGCTTGACAGCATCCAACTCCTACGAGCAGTACTTC.

Here the CDR3 DNA reads TGTGCCAGCAGTTTAACCCGGGGAGGACCGCCCCAGCATTTT. This codes for CASSLTRGGPPQHF. This chain connects TRBV28 to TRBJ1-5; D uncertain. CDR1 and CDR2 from the germline V gene are MDHEN and SYDVKM. V was shortened by 2 bases and J by 9 bases, with 14 bases between the two germline ends. The CDR3 length is 14 residues.

The chain links TRBV2 to TRBJ1-5; D gene ambiguous. Between the trimmed V and J ends, which lost 3 bases and 4 bases, there was a span of 7 bases. The V gene's germline CDR1 is SNHLY and CDR2 FYNNEI. This CDR3 is 13 amino acids long. The CDR3 is CASSDQRNQPQHF. DNA of the CDR3: TGTGCCAGCAGTGATCAGCGTAATCAGCCCCAGCATTTT.

The chain joins TRBV18 to TRBJ1-3; D possibly corresponds to TRBD1 (6 bases). The CDR3 spans 18 residues. Germline assignment: CDR1 KGHSH and CDR2 LQKENI. The ends were cut back, 5 bases at V and 0 bases at J, with 20 bases in the middle. Here the CDR3 DNA reads TGTGCCAGCTCATCGGCAGTACGACAGGTCAGCTCTGGAAACACCATATATTTT. Protein: CASSSAVRQVSSGNTIYF.